The 23 T cell receptor beta chains below come from one sample, sequenced in a study of T-cell reconstitution after alpha-beta-depleted transplantation in children. Unique molecular identifiers were used in preparing the TCRbeta library. TCRdb processed the PCR reads anew with MiXCR; each CDR3 protein has one entry. The profile covers 530,000 or so distinct CDR3 sequences, with more than 20% appearing a single time and about 35% taken by the ten largest. Sequencing was performed on PBMCs, taken before TCRalphabeta/CD19-depleted stem cell transplant. The receptors originated from a boy under three years old with Wiskott-Aldrich syndrome, due to receive a stem cell transplant.

V and J are TRBV5-1 and TRBJ2-2, with 14 bases identical to TRBD2. CDR3 length: 19 residues. V lost 3 bases, J lost 0 bases, and 7 bases stayed unmatched. CDR1 is SGHRS, CDR2 YFSETQ, per germline. CDR3 region: CASSYQTSGRAANTGELFF. CDR3 sequence (DNA): TGCGCCAGCAGCTACCAGACTAGCGGGAGGGCCGCGAACACCGGGGAGCTGTTTTTT.

This clonotype came up a few times. The chain uses TRBV12-3 or TRBV12-4 and TRBJ1-5; D is undetermined. This CDR3 is built from 16 residues. Between the trimmed V and J ends, which lost 1 base and 6 bases, there was a span of 16 bases. In DNA, the CDR3 is TGTGCCAGCAGTTTAGGGACGGTAGGAAGAGGTCAGCCCCAGCATTTT. Its protein is CASSLGTVGRGQPQHF.

The chain links TRBV5-6 to TRBJ2-1; D gene unclear. The germline V gene has CDR1 SGHDT and CDR2 YYEEEE. V was pared by 0 bases and J by 9 bases, with 10 bases between. The CDR3 is 13 residues long. The CDR3 DNA is TGTGCCAGCAGCTTGGGGGTAGCAGGTGAGCAGTTCTTC. This codes for CASSLGVAGEQFF.

This clonotype has just a few counts. V usage is TRBV7-3 and J usage is TRBJ2-1; D unclear. Per the germline V gene, CDR1 is SGHTA and CDR2 is FQGTGA. This CDR3 has 15 residues. V was pared by 5 bases and J by 4 bases, with 15 bases between. CDR3 amino acids: CASSPGYASYNEQFF. Here the CDR3 DNA reads TGTGCCAGCAGCCCCGGCTATGCGTCATACAATGAGCAGTTCTTC.

The genes are TRBV5-1 and TRBJ2-7, with D perhaps TRBD1 (5 bases). V was clipped by 0 bases and J by 3 bases, with 7 bases between them. Germline V gene data show CDR1 as SGHRS and CDR2 as YFSETQ. The CDR3 runs 13 residues. The CDR3: CASSLGQIYEQYF. As DNA, the CDR3 is TGCGCCAGCAGCTTGGGACAGATCTACGAGCAGTACTTC.

The chain recombines TRBV5-5 with TRBJ1-3; tentative D call: TRBD1 (6 bases). Deletions cut 0 bases from V and 0 bases from J, with 13 bases between. Germline V CDR1 and CDR2: SGHKS, YYEKEE (reference sequence). CDR3 size: 17 residues. CDR3 sequence reads: CASSLVDSKISGNTIYF. The CDR3 coding sequence is TGTGCCAGCAGCTTGGTGGACAGCAAAATCTCTGGAAACACCATATATTTT.

This clonotype has just a few counts. V is TRBV12-3 or TRBV12-4 and J is TRBJ2-7; TRBD1 is a possible D gene (6 bases). The CDR3 is 14 residues long. The V gene lost 5 bases and the J gene lost 4 bases, with 15 bases spanning the gap. As DNA, the CDR3 is TGTGCCAGCAGTCCGTTGGGGACAAGATACGAGCAGTACTTC. Translation gives CASSPLGTRYEQYF.

The chain recombines TRBV29-1 with TRBJ2-7; no definite D call. V lost 2 bases and J 3 bases, leaving 8 bases between the germline ends. The CDR3 contains 12 residues. CDR1 and CDR2 from the germline V gene are SQVTM and ANQGSEA. The CDR3 bases are TGCAGCGTTGAAACCAGGTACTACGAGCAGTACTTC. Its protein is CSVETRYYEQYF.

The rearrangement links TRBV5-1 to TRBJ2-7; 7 bases agree with TRBD1. Looked up from germline, CDR1 is SGHRS and CDR2 is YFSETQ. The CDR3 totals 13 residues. Trimming cost V 7 bases and J 3 bases; bases outside gene matches: 7. CDR3 nucleotide sequence: TGCGCCAGCCGCCCGGGACAGCTCTACGAGCAGTACTTC. It translates to CASRPGQLYEQYF.

The chain has TRBV5-1 and TRBJ2-5; TRBD1 agrees at 9 bases. Germline trimming cut 4 bases from V and 5 bases from J; bases unmatched to any gene: 9. Per germline, CDR1 SGHRS and CDR2 YFSETQ. The CDR3 sequence is 15 residues long. CDR3 residues: CASSATGGLGETQYF. The CDR3 region has the DNA TGCGCCAGCAGCGCGACAGGGGGTTTAGGGGAGACCCAGTACTTC.

J is TRBJ2-7 and V is TRBV3-1; D gene ambiguous. The CDR3 runs 15 residues. V was trimmed by 0 bases and J by 2 bases, leaving 11 bases between them. Germline V gene lookup returns CDR1 LGHDT and CDR2 YNNKEL (reference sequence). The CDR3 spells CASSQDLLRAYEQYF. The CDR3 DNA is TGTGCCAGCAGCCAAGATCTTTTGAGAGCCTACGAGCAGTACTTC.

The chain combines TRBV10-3 with TRBJ2-7; D gene uncertain. The CDR3 contains 11 residues. Trimming removed 10 bases from V and 5 bases from J, with 12 bases in between. Germline assignment: CDR1 ENHRY and CDR2 SYGVKD. The DNA for the CDR3 is TGTGCCACCCATAGTTCAGACGAGCAGTACTTC. Translated: CATHSSDEQYF.

Only a few counts were recorded for this clonotype. CDR3 bases: TGCGCCAGCAGCTTTAAAGCAACAGGGAGCACAGATACGCAGTATTTT. Residues: CASSFKATGSTDTQYF. This sequence joins TRBV5-1 and TRBJ2-3, with TRBD1 as a possible D gene (6 bases). The CDR3 is made up of 16 amino acids. Per germline, CDR1 SGHRS and CDR2 YFSETQ. V lost 2 bases and J lost 0, with 13 bases in between.

This clonotype was seen only a few times. The chain couples TRBV4-2 to TRBJ2-7; 14 bases match TRBD2. V lost 3 bases to trimming and J lost 5 bases; unmatched junction nucleotides: 3. Germline CDR1 is LGHNA and CDR2 is YNFKEQ. This CDR3 contains 15 residues. CDR3 coding DNA: TGTGCCAGCAGCCAGGGGACTAGCGGGAGCAACGAGCAGTACTTC. Translation: CASSQGTSGSNEQYF.

Only a few counts were recorded for this clonotype. The V call is TRBV5-1, the J call TRBJ2-7; D ambiguous. This CDR3 is built from 13 residues. V lost 0 bases and J lost 1, with 5 bases in between. CDR1 is SGHRS, CDR2 YFSETQ, per germline. The CDR3 DNA is TGCGCCAGCAGCTTGGCCCAATCCTACGAGCAGTACTTC. Its protein product is CASSLAQSYEQYF. The full variable domain, with the rest looked up from reference TRBV5-1 and TRBJ2-7, is KAGVTQTPRYLIKTRGQQVTLSCSPISGHRSVSWYQQTPGQGLQFLFEYFSETQRNKGNFPGRFSGRQFSNSRSEMNVSTLELGDSALYLCASSLAQSYEQYFGPGTRLTVT.

A few counts support this clonotype. The chain employs TRBV5-1 and TRBJ1-5; D remains unclear. The CDR3 length is 15 residues. The germline V and J ends were trimmed by 5 bases and 4 bases, with 16 bases remaining between them. CDR1 and CDR2 (germline): SGHRS, YFSETQ. The CDR3 protein is CASRELPGGNQPQHF. CDR3 nucleotides: TGCGCCAGCAGGGAACTGCCTGGAGGGAATCAGCCCCAGCATTTT. Drawing the rest from reference TRBV5-1 and TRBJ1-5, the complete variable domain is KAGVTQTPRYLIKTRGQQVTLSCSPISGHRSVSWYQQTPGQGLQFLFEYFSETQRNKGNFPGRFSGRQFSNSRSEMNVSTLELGDSALYLCASRELPGGNQPQHFGDGTRLSIL.

This clonotype has only a few counts. The chain recombines TRBV25-1 with TRBJ2-2; D is uncertain. V lost 4 bases to trimming and J lost 7 bases, with 7 bases between them. Germline assignment: CDR1 MGHDK and CDR2 SYGVNS. The CDR3 is made up of 12 amino acids. The CDR3: CASSVAIGELFF. CDR3 nucleotides: TGTGCCAGCAGTGTAGCAATCGGGGAGCTGTTTTTT.

The chain recombines TRBV10-3 with TRBJ2-3; D is possibly TRBD2 (6 bases). This CDR3 is 12 amino acids long. V lost 6 bases and J 4 bases, leaving 8 bases between the germline ends. From germline, CDR1 is ENHRY and CDR2 SYGVKD. As DNA, the CDR3 is TGTGCCATCAGGGGACTGGCAGATACGCAGTATTTT. Its protein is CAIRGLADTQYF.

J is TRBJ2-1 and V is TRBV14; D may correspond to TRBD1 or TRBD2 (5 bases each). The CDR3 sequence is 17 residues long. Germline CDR1 and CDR2: SGHDN and FVKESK. Trimming stripped 1 base from V and 0 bases from J, with 13 bases between. CDR3 sequence (DNA): TGTGCCAGCAGCCAAGTTCGGGGCGGACTCTCCTACAATGAGCAGTTCTTC. This gives the protein CASSQVRGGLSYNEQFF.

The genes are TRBV12-3 or TRBV12-4 and TRBJ1-1; 8 nucleotides align to TRBD1. The CDR3 has 15 amino acids. Germline trimming cut 5 bases from V and 5 bases from J; bases unmatched to any gene: 10. This chain's CDR3 is CASSPTRGRGTEAFF. The CDR3 DNA follows: TGTGCCAGCAGTCCCACCAGGGGGCGCGGTACTGAAGCTTTCTTT.

This clonotype turned up a few times. The CDR3 DNA reads as TGTGCCAGCAGTGCCCGGGACAGGGGTAGCGGTGAGCAGTTCTTC. The encoded protein is CASSARDRGSGEQFF. The chain combines TRBV6-1 with TRBJ2-1, with 10 bases that match TRBD1. Germline V CDR1 and CDR2: MNHNS, SASEGT. V trimming: 4 bases; J trimming: 9 bases; junction bases outside the gene matches: 9. The CDR3 loop spans 15 amino acids.

To note about this clonotype: Its ends do not fully match the called genes, so a read error is possible. The chain combines TRBV7-9 with TRBJ1-4, with TRBD1 as a possible D gene (5 bases). Germline V gene lookup returns CDR1 SEHNR and CDR2 FQNEAQ (reference sequence). The CDR3 totals 16 residues. This chain's CDR3 is CASSGGGLATDEKLFF. The CDR3 bases are TGTGCCAGCAGCGGGGGGGGACTTGCAACTGATGAAAAACTGTTTTTT.

This clonotype showed up just a few times. V is TRBV6-1 and J is TRBJ2-2; TRBD1 matches 8 bases. J lost 6 bases, V lost 4 bases, and 4 bases had no gene match. The length of the CDR3 is 14 residues. Germline V CDR1 and CDR2: MNHNS, SASEGT. This CDR3 reads CASSGRDRSGELFF. The CDR3 nucleotides read TGTGCCAGCAGTGGCCGGGACAGGTCCGGGGAGCTGTTTTTT.